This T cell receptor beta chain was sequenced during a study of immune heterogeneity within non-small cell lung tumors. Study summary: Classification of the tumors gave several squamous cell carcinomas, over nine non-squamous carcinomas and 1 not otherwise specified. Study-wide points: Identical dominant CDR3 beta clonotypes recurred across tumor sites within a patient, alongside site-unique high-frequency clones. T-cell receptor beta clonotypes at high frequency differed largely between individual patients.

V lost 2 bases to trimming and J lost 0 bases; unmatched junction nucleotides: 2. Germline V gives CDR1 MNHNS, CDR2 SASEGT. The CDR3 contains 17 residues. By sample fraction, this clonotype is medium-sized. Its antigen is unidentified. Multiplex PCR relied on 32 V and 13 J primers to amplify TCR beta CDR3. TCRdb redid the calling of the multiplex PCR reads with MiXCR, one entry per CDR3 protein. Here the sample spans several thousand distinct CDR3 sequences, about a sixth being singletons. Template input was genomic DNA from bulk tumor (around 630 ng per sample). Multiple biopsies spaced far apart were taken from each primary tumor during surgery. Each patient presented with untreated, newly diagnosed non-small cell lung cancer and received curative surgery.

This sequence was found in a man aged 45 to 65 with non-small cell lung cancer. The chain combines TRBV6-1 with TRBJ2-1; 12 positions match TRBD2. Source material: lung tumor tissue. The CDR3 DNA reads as TGTGCCAGCAGTGAACTAGCGGGAGGGAGCTCCTACAATGAGCAGTTCTTC. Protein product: CASSELAGGSSYNEQFF.